This T cell receptor (beta chain) was sequenced in a study of beta chain features in type 1 diabetes (dated by TCRdb to the late 2010s). Looking at the study overall: No differences in mean age, gender distribution, total cell number or subset yield were found between patients and healthy donors. Regulatory and stem cell-like memory subsets were obtained from only 8 patients and roughly 8 healthy donors, while naive and central memory subsets were obtained from all 28 donors. A total of around 110,000,000 sorted cells were examined across all samples, and RNA yield correlated strongly with the number of cells per subset. The study compared TCRB repertoires of sorted circulating CD4+ T cell subsets between recently diagnosed type 1 diabetes patients and matched healthy donors. Study-wide conclusions, independent of this receptor: Because the HLA sub-analyses included only small numbers of individuals, any influence of HLA type on TCRB rearrangement was left unresolved. In all four CD4+ subsets, TCRB CDR3 length was moderately but significantly shorter in type 1 diabetes patients. Because cDNA rather than genomic DNA was sequenced, highly expressing activated cells could have been over-represented, although no difference in activation and CD3 levels was found between groups. PCR might favor shorter templates, but patient and control samples were amplified and corrected together, so any skew would affect both groups equally. Patients with type 1 diabetes made fewer insertions and deleted more nucleotides at VDJ recombination sites, implying thymic rearrangement abnormalities. Naive, central memory and regulatory TCRB repertoires appeared more similar among patients than among healthy donors.

The entire amount of isolated RNA was reverse transcribed using the High Capacity cDNA Reverse Transcription Kit, so the sequenced TCRB transcripts were expressed ones. Naive, central memory and regulatory T cell samples underwent deep immunoSEQ sequencing, averaging roughly 3.3 million total reads per sample. Sorted cells were lysed in RLT buffer, and RNA was extracted using DNase-treated RNeasy Micro or Mini kits according to cell number. Each cell subset was processed separately to prevent cross-contamination, with patient and healthy donor samples processed together. The immunoSEQ multiplex PCR was used to amplify TCRB sequences from cDNA, yielding 87-bp fragments that span the CDR3 region. Sequencing of the amplicons was done on the Illumina HiSeq platform. In the original analysis: Synthetic template baselines were used to correct PCR bias computationally, reads within Hamming distance 2 were collapsed together, and singletons that could not be merged were discarded. By aligning reads against IMGT, V, D and J genes, CDR3 length, and insertions or deletions at six rearrangement sites were assigned. Clonotype counts were normalized to sorted cell number within each subset before computing true diversity and Gini coefficients with the tcR R package. The overlap coefficient, calculated on TCRB nucleotide sequences, was used to measure repertoire sharing. This immuneACCESS table, as held by TCRdb, lists in-frame sequences with V and J called but not all clones. Of the missing ones, under half trace to an unresolved V gene in checked studies; the others have no known cause. From that table come the V and J calls and clone size; the DNA was used to work out D and trimming. This sample gives around 280,000 clones in total; 8% of them show up just once. The top ten hold roughly 1% of the sample.

On this clone itself: The antigen it recognizes is unknown. Base qualities are missing; no much larger clone stands one base away.

From each donor, a single peripheral blood sample of 90 to 150 mL on average was drawn into heparinised tubes. Naive, central memory, regulatory and stem cell-like memory CD4+ T cells were sorted on a BD FACSAria II using a panel including CD45RO, CCR7, CD25, CD127, CD95 and CD27. A purity above 95% was achieved for all sorted populations. PBMCs were isolated right away by Lymphoprep density gradient centrifugation and were stained directly, without culture. So that batch effects would be minimized, each experiment stained and sorted samples in pairs, pairing one healthy donor with one patient. The germline V gene (reference sequence) yields LNHNV for CDR1 and YYDKDF for CDR2. V is pared back by 1 base and J by 2 bases, with 12 bases lying between the germline termini. The CDR3 covers 16 residues, taking in both the cysteine and the phenylalanine. CDR3 DNA is the only sequence kept; it has 48 bases, read in frame from the first base.

Here the chain combines TRBV15 and TRBJ2-1, with the D gene uncertain. This TCR derives from a woman between 18 and 29 years old in good health. Input material: central memory CD4+ T cells from blood. The bases are TGTGCCACCAGCAGAGCTTTTGGCGGAACCTACAATGAGCAGTTCTTC. This translates into CATSRAFGGTYNEQFF. The reference TRBV15 and TRBJ2-1 proteins fill in what lies around the CDR3, so the full variable domain reads DAMVIQNPRYQVTQFGKPVTLSCSQTLNHNVMYWYQQKSSQAPKLLFHYYDKDFNNEADTPDNFQSRRPNTSFCFLDIRSPGLGDTAMYLCATSRAFGGTYNEQFFGPGTRLTVL.